This T cell receptor beta chain was profiled in a study of blood T cells in healthy people across ages. Through a sample-barcoded 5' primer and a J-beta primer mix, a second PCR was run for about 6 to 12 cycles. Tags on each cDNA molecule came from a template-switch adaptor with 12 random nucleotides. In TCRdb, the 5' RACE reads were re-called with MiXCR into one record per CDR3 protein. This table holds about 1,500,000 distinct CDR3 sequences, 42% found once. Germline trimming cut 5 bases from V and 8 bases from J; bases unmatched to any gene: 7. This CDR3 has 13 amino acids. CDR1 is LGHNA, CDR2 YNFKEQ, per germline. Comments on this clonotype: The antigen remains unidentified.

Whole-study findings and limits: Fewer expanded clones and more diversity marked long-lived versus aged donors. Getting older went along with TCR beta diversity per million T cells dropping roughly linearly. Estimates drawn from one million T cells were deemed to understate diversity.

V is TRBV4-2 and J is TRBJ1-2; TRBD1 matches at 8 bases. The sample was blood. The TCR was taken from a woman younger than 35 in good health. The chain's CDR3 is CASSSQGAGGYTF. In DNA, the CDR3 is TGTGCCAGCAGCTCCCAGGGGGCAGGGGGCTACACCTTC.